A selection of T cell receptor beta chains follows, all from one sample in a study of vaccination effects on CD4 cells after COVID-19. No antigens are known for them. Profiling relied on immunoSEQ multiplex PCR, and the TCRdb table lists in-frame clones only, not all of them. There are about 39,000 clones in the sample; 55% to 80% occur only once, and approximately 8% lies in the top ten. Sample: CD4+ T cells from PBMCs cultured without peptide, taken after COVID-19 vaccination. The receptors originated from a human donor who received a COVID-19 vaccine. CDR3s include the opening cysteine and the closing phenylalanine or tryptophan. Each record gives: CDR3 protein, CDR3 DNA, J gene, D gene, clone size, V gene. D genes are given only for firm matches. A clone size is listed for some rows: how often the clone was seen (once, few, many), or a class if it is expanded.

cdr3_aa: CASASSGRAGDTQYF
cdr3_nt: TGTGCCAGTGCTTCTAGCGGGAGGGCCGGAGATACGCAGTATTTT
j_call: TRBJ2-3
d_call: TRBD2
clone_size: .
v_call: TRBV19

cdr3_aa: CSASTLDGYTF
cdr3_nt: TGCAGTGCTAGTACCCTGGATGGCTACACCTTC
j_call: TRBJ1-2
d_call: .
clone_size: .
v_call: TRBV20-1

cdr3_aa: CATQGAANTIYF
cdr3_nt: TGTGCCACACAGGGGGCTGCGAACACCATATATTTT
j_call: TRBJ1-3
d_call: TRBD1
clone_size: .
v_call: TRBV6-5

cdr3_aa: CASSLASGKSGANVLTF
cdr3_nt: TGTGCCAGCAGCTTAGCCTCGGGCAAATCTGGGGCCAACGTCCTGACTTTC
j_call: TRBJ2-6
d_call: .
clone_size: .
v_call: TRBV7-9

cdr3_aa: CASSHEQAGTKNEQFF
cdr3_nt: TGTGCCAGTTCCCACGAGCAAGCGGGAACTAAAAATGAGCAGTTCTTC
j_call: TRBJ2-1
d_call: TRBD2
clone_size: once
v_call: TRBV10-3

cdr3_aa: CASSPTSGSYQETQYF
cdr3_nt: TGTGCCAGCTCACCGACTAGCGGAAGCTACCAAGAGACCCAGTACTTC
j_call: TRBJ2-5
d_call: TRBD2
clone_size: .
v_call: TRBV18

cdr3_aa: CAGQEEGQPQHF
cdr3_nt: TGTGCCGGTCAGGAAGAGGGTCAGCCCCAGCATTTT
j_call: TRBJ1-5
d_call: .
clone_size: .
v_call: TRBV30

cdr3_aa: CASSYSSLRSYEQYF
cdr3_nt: TGTGCCAGCAGTTACTCGAGTTTGCGTAGCTACGAGCAGTACTTC
j_call: TRBJ2-7
d_call: .
clone_size: .
v_call: TRBV6-5

cdr3_aa: CASSLSGGGGGYTF
cdr3_nt: TGTGCCAGCAGTTTATCGGGGGGAGGGGGCGGCTACACCTTC
j_call: TRBJ1-2
d_call: TRBD1
clone_size: .
v_call: TRBV27

cdr3_aa: CASSFQGSNEKLFF
cdr3_nt: TGCGCCAGCAGCTTCCAGGGTTCTAATGAAAAACTGTTTTTT
j_call: TRBJ1-4
d_call: .
clone_size: .
v_call: TRBV5-1

cdr3_aa: CAWSDRRVNYGYTF
cdr3_nt: TGTGCCTGGAGCGACAGAAGGGTAAACTATGGCTACACCTTC
j_call: TRBJ1-2
d_call: .
clone_size: few
v_call: TRBV30

cdr3_aa: CASSRFTDTQYF
cdr3_nt: TGTGCCAGCAGCCGGTTCACAGATACGCAGTATTTT
j_call: TRBJ2-3
d_call: .
clone_size: .
v_call: TRBV3-1/TRBV3-2

cdr3_aa: CASSLSGGTEAFF
cdr3_nt: TGTGCCAGCAGCTTGTCAGGGGGCACTGAAGCTTTCTTT
j_call: TRBJ1-1
d_call: TRBD1
clone_size: few
v_call: TRBV5-4

cdr3_aa: CASSIRGRSYEQYF
cdr3_nt: TGTGCCAGCAGCATACGGGGGCGCTCCTACGAGCAGTACTTC
j_call: TRBJ2-7
d_call: .
clone_size: few
v_call: TRBV5-4

cdr3_aa: CASSLERPTEDTQYF
cdr3_nt: TGCGCCAGCAGCTTGGAACGGCCTACGGAAGATACGCAGTATTTT
j_call: TRBJ2-3
d_call: .
clone_size: .
v_call: TRBV5-1

cdr3_aa: CASSQLAGVYEQFF
cdr3_nt: TGCGCCAGCAGCCAACTAGCGGGAGTCTATGAGCAGTTCTTC
j_call: TRBJ2-1
d_call: TRBD2
clone_size: .
v_call: TRBV4-1

cdr3_aa: CASSLGANYEQYF
cdr3_nt: TGTGCCAGCAGTTTAGGGGCGAACTACGAGCAGTACTTC
j_call: TRBJ2-7
d_call: .
clone_size: .
v_call: TRBV12-3/TRBV12-4

cdr3_aa: CASSHRTSGRSSYEQYF
cdr3_nt: TGTGCCAGCAGCCACCGGACTAGCGGGAGGAGCTCCTACGAGCAGTACTTC
j_call: TRBJ2-7
d_call: TRBD2
clone_size: few
v_call: TRBV3-1/TRBV3-2

cdr3_aa: CASSLGQAPYEQYF
cdr3_nt: TGTGCCAGCAGCTTAGGACAGGCGCCCTACGAGCAGTACTTC
j_call: TRBJ2-7
d_call: .
clone_size: few
v_call: TRBV11-3

cdr3_aa: CASRPIYRGTGNTIYF
cdr3_nt: TGCGCCAGCAGACCTATATACAGGGGAACTGGAAACACCATATATTTT
j_call: TRBJ1-3
d_call: TRBD1
clone_size: few
v_call: TRBV4-1

cdr3_aa: CASSLQGNSYEQYF
cdr3_nt: TGTGCCAGCAGCCTACAGGGGAACTCCTACGAGCAGTACTTC
j_call: TRBJ2-7
d_call: TRBD1
clone_size: .
v_call: TRBV3-1/TRBV3-2

cdr3_aa: CASSPRLTGGSSSGANVLTF
cdr3_nt: TGCGCCAGCAGCCCCCGCCTCACAGGAGGTAGTTCCTCTGGGGCCAACGTCCTGACTTTC
j_call: TRBJ2-6
d_call: .
clone_size: .
v_call: TRBV4-1

cdr3_aa: CATRIAGGPNEQYF
cdr3_nt: TGTGCTACGCGAATAGCGGGAGGGCCCAACGAGCAGTACTTC
j_call: TRBJ2-7
d_call: TRBD2
clone_size: .
v_call: TRBV19

cdr3_aa: CASSQDDDSPLHF
cdr3_nt: TGCGCCAGCAGCCAAGATGACGATTCACCCCTCCACTTT
j_call: TRBJ1-6
d_call: .
clone_size: .
v_call: TRBV4-1

cdr3_aa: CASSYEFGNEQFF
cdr3_nt: TGTGCCAGCAGTTACGAGTTTGGAAATGAGCAGTTCTTC
j_call: TRBJ2-1
d_call: .
clone_size: .
v_call: TRBV6-2/TRBV6-3

cdr3_aa: CASYRDRRANTGELFF
cdr3_nt: TGTGCCAGCTACCGGGACAGACGAGCGAACACCGGGGAGCTGTTTTTT
j_call: TRBJ2-2
d_call: TRBD1
clone_size: .
v_call: TRBV2

cdr3_aa: CASSLREGNTEAFF
cdr3_nt: TGCGCCAGCAGCTTGCGGGAAGGGAACACTGAAGCTTTCTTT
j_call: TRBJ1-1
d_call: .
clone_size: .
v_call: TRBV5-1

cdr3_aa: CASSLAHGGTEAFF
cdr3_nt: TGTGCCAGCAGCTTAGCCCATGGGGGGACTGAAGCTTTCTTT
j_call: TRBJ1-1
d_call: .
clone_size: few
v_call: TRBV11-2

cdr3_aa: CSVAVTVNEKLFF
cdr3_nt: TGCAGCGTTGCAGTGACGGTCAATGAAAAACTGTTTTTT
j_call: TRBJ1-4
d_call: .
clone_size: once
v_call: TRBV29-1

cdr3_aa: CASSSPPPIVNTGELFF
cdr3_nt: TGTGCCAGCAGCTCCCCGCCCCCGATCGTGAACACCGGGGAGCTGTTTTTT
j_call: TRBJ2-2
d_call: .
clone_size: .
v_call: TRBV7-6

cdr3_aa: CASSSDSYTEAFF
cdr3_nt: TGTGCCAGCAGTTCCGACAGCTACACTGAAGCTTTCTTT
j_call: TRBJ1-1
d_call: .
clone_size: .
v_call: TRBV2

cdr3_aa: CASSLSGDQPQHF
cdr3_nt: TGTGCCAGCAGCTTATCCGGGGATCAGCCCCAGCATTTT
j_call: TRBJ1-5
d_call: .
clone_size: .
v_call: TRBV11-2

cdr3_aa: CASRGDQNYGYTF
cdr3_nt: TGTGCCAGCAGGGGGGACCAGAACTATGGCTACACCTTC
j_call: TRBJ1-2
d_call: .
clone_size: .
v_call: TRBV12-3/TRBV12-4

cdr3_aa: CASSLIPVDEQFF
cdr3_nt: TGTGCCAGCAGTTTAATCCCCGTCGATGAGCAGTTCTTC
j_call: TRBJ2-1
d_call: .
clone_size: few
v_call: TRBV27

cdr3_aa: CASSYSAGQYF
cdr3_nt: TGTGCCAGCAGCTACTCAGCAGGGCAGTACTTC
j_call: TRBJ2-7
d_call: .
clone_size: .
v_call: TRBV6-5

cdr3_aa: CSASGGYGYTF
cdr3_nt: TGCAGTGCTAGTGGAGGGTATGGCTACACCTTC
j_call: TRBJ1-2
d_call: .
clone_size: few
v_call: TRBV20-1

cdr3_aa: CASILGPAAYNEQFF
cdr3_nt: TGTGCCAGCATCCTGGGACCGGCCGCCTACAATGAGCAGTTCTTC
j_call: TRBJ2-1
d_call: .
clone_size: .
v_call: TRBV6-5

cdr3_aa: CASHGGSAYNEQFF
cdr3_nt: TGTGCCAGTCACGGGGGAAGTGCCTACAATGAGCAGTTCTTC
j_call: TRBJ2-1
d_call: .
clone_size: few
v_call: TRBV6-5

cdr3_aa: CASRRAATNEKLFF
cdr3_nt: TGTGCCAGCAGGCGAGCAGCAACTAATGAAAAACTGTTTTTT
j_call: TRBJ1-4
d_call: .
clone_size: .
v_call: TRBV6-5

cdr3_aa: CASSISIVTEAFF
cdr3_nt: TGTGCCAGTAGTATTAGTATCGTCACTGAAGCTTTCTTT
j_call: TRBJ1-1
d_call: .
clone_size: .
v_call: TRBV19

cdr3_aa: CASSFASSGPYNEQFF
cdr3_nt: TGCGCCAGCAGCTTCGCCTCCTCAGGCCCGTACAATGAGCAGTTCTTC
j_call: TRBJ2-1
d_call: .
clone_size: .
v_call: TRBV5-1

cdr3_aa: CASRMSSYNSPLHF
cdr3_nt: TGTGCCAGTAGAATGAGCTCCTATAATTCACCCCTCCACTTT
j_call: TRBJ1-6
d_call: .
clone_size: few
v_call: TRBV19

cdr3_aa: CASSQEGAKAFF
cdr3_nt: TGTGCCAGCAGTCAGGAGGGGGCGAAAGCTTTCTTT
j_call: TRBJ1-1
d_call: TRBD1
clone_size: .
v_call: TRBV7-9

cdr3_aa: CASSSQYNEQFF
cdr3_nt: TGTGCCAGCAGCTCTCAATACAATGAGCAGTTCTTC
j_call: TRBJ2-1
d_call: .
clone_size: few
v_call: TRBV11-2